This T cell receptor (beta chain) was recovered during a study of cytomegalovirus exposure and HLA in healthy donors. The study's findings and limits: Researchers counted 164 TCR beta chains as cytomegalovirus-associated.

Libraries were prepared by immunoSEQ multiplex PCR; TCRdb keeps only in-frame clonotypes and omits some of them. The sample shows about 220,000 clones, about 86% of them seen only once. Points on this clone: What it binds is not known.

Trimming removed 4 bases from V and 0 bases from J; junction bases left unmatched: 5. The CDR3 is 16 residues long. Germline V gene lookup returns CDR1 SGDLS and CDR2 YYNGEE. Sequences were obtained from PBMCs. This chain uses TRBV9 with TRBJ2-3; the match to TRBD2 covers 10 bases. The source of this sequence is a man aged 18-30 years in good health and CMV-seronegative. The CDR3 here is CASSTRSGGSTDTQYF. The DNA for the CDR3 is TGTGCCAGCAGCACCCGTAGCGGGGGGAGCACAGATACGCAGTATTTT. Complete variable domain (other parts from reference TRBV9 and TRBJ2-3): DSGVTQTPKHLITATGQRVTLRCSPRSGDLSVYWYQQSLDQGLQFLIQYYNGEERAKGNILERFSAQQFPDLHSELNLSSLELGDSALYFCASSTRSGGSTDTQYFGPGTRLTVL.